This T cell receptor beta chain was profiled in a study of blood T cell repertoires in COVID-19. About the study: PBMCs, B-cell-depleted T cells, or T cells provided the cDNA or gDNA that made up the material.

TCRdb keeps only in-frame clones here, not all; method: immunoSEQ multiplex PCR. The data contain some 70,000 clones, approximately 91% of them seen just once; the ten biggest clones take up roughly 2.5%. V was cut by 4 bases and J by 3 bases, with 12 bases left in between. The CDR3 spans 14 residues. CDR1 SGHDN and CDR2 FVKESK come from the germline V gene. The chain combines TRBV14 with TRBJ1-1, with D possibly being TRBD1 (6 bases). The sample was peripheral blood. This TCR derives from a man aged 65 to 79 with active or convalescent COVID-19. CDR3 nucleotides: TGTGCCAGCAGCCTAATCCCAGGGGACACTGAAGCTTTCTTT. It translates to CASSLIPGDTEAFF. The variable domain in full, with the rest retrieved from reference TRBV14 and TRBJ1-1, is EAGVTQFPSHSVIEKGQTVTLRCDPISGHDNLYWYRRVMGKEIKFLLHFVKESKQDESGMPNNRFLAERTGGTYSTLKVQPAELEDSGVYFCASSLIPGDTEAFFGQGTRLTVV.